This T cell receptor beta chain was documented in a study of T cell responses to AZD1222 COVID-19 vaccine. Study observations and caveats: Baseline seropositivity occurred in only a handful of AZD1222 recipients. Among spike-specific TCRs, nearly half reportedly target unmutated variant regions. Dominant CD4 TCR responses targeted spike regions 160-218 and 743-854. Scientists sampled the repertoires only once the peak T cell response had passed.

About this clone itself: Its target is unknown.

Measured with immunoSEQ multiplex PCR; TCRdb has only the in-frame clones, and not every one. The profile covers around 140,000 clones, with 85% appearing a single time and 6.5% to 8.5% taken by the ten largest. The sequence was collected from an adult who received the MenACWY meningococcal vaccine as a control. This specimen consisted of peripheral blood, obtained 28 days after the second dose of the MenACWY control vaccine.

CDR3 sequence (DNA): TGTGCCAGCAGCCAAGGCGGGGGATTCACCTACGAGCAGTACTTC. It translates to CASSQGGGFTYEQYF. J is TRBJ2-7 and V is TRBV14; TRBD2 matches 7 bases. After removal of 1 base from V and 2 bases from J, the junction contained 5 bases not matched to a gene. Germline V gene lookup returns CDR1 SGHDN and CDR2 FVKESK. This CDR3 has 15 amino acids.